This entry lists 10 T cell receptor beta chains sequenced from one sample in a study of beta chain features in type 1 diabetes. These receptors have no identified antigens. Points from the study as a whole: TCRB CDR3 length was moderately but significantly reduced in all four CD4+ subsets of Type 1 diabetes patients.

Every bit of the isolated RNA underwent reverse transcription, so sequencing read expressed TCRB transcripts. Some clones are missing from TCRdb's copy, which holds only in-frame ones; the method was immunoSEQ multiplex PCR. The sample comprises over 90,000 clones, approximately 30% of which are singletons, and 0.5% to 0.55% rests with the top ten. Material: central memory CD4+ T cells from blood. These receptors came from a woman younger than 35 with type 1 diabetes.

The DNA of the CDR3 is TGTGCCAGCTCACCGAGGACTTACGAGCAGTACTTC. Its protein product is CASSPRTYEQYF. The V gene is TRBV18, the J gene TRBJ2-7; tentative D call: TRBD2 (5 bases). V shed 3 bases and J shed 4 bases, with 7 bases lying between them. Germline assignment: CDR1 KGHSH and CDR2 LQKENI. The CDR3 contains 12 residues.

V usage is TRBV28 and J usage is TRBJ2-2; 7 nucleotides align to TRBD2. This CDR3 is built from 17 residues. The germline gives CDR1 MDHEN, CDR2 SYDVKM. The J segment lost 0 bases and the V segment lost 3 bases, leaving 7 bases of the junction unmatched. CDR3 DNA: TGTGCCAGCAGTTTTCCCGGGGGGACGGCGAACACCGGGGAGCTGTTTTTT. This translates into CASSFPGGTANTGELFF.

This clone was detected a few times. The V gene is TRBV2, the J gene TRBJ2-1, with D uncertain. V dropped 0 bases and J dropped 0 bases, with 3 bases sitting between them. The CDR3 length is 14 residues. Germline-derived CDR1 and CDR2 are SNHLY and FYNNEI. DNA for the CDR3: TGTGCCAGCAGTGAAGCGCGCTCCTACAATGAGCAGTTCTTC. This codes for CASSEARSYNEQFF.

CDR3 DNA: TGCGCCAGCAGCAAACGGGACAGCGAAGAGACCCAGTACTTC. As protein: CASSKRDSEETQYF. The rearrangement links TRBV5-1 to TRBJ2-5, with 7 bases matching TRBD1. CDR1 is SGHRS and CDR2 is YFSETQ in the germline V gene. The CDR3 has 14 amino acids. J gave up 3 bases and V 4 bases, and 6 bases lay outside the gene matches. Full variable domain (missing parts from reference TRBV5-1 and TRBJ2-5): KAGVTQTPRYLIKTRGQQVTLSCSPISGHRSVSWYQQTPGQGLQFLFEYFSETQRNKGNFPGRFSGRQFSNSRSEMNVSTLELGDSALYLCASSKRDSEETQYFGPGTRLLVL.

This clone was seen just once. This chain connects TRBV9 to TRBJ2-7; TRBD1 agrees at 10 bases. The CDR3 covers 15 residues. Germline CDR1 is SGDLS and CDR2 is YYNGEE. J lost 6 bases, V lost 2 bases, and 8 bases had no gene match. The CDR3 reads CASSVSGTGAAEQYF. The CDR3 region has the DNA TGTGCCAGCAGCGTCTCCGGGACAGGGGCTGCCGAGCAGTACTTC.

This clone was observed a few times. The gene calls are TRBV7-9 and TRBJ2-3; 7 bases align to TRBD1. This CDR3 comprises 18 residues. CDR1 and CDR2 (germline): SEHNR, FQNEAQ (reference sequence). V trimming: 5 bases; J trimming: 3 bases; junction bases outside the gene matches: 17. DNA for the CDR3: TGTGCCAGCAGCCCCCACCGAGGGGGCTCGGCGATGACAGATACGCAGTATTTT. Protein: CASSPHRGGSAMTDTQYF. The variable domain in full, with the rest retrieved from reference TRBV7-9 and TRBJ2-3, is DTGVSQNPRHKITKRGQNVTFRCDPISEHNRLYWYRQTLGQGPEFLTYFQNEAQLEKSRLLSDRFSAERPKGSFSTLEIQRTEQGDSAMYLCASSPHRGGSAMTDTQYFGPGTRLTVL.

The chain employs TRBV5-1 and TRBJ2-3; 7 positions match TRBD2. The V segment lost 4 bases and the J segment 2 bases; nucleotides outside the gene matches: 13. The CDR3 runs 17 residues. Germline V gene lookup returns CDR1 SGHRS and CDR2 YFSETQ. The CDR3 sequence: CASSPTLGGYFTDTQYF. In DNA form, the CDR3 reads TGCGCCAGCAGCCCAACCCTGGGGGGGTACTTCACAGATACGCAGTATTTT.

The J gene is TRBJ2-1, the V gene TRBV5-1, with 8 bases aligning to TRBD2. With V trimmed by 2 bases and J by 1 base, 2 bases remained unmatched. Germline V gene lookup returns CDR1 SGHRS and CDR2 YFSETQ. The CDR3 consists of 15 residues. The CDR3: CASSLAGESYNEQFF. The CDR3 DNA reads TGCGCCAGCAGCTTAGCGGGAGAATCCTACAATGAGCAGTTCTTC. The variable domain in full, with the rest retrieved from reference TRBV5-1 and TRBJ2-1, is KAGVTQTPRYLIKTRGQQVTLSCSPISGHRSVSWYQQTPGQGLQFLFEYFSETQRNKGNFPGRFSGRQFSNSRSEMNVSTLELGDSALYLCASSLAGESYNEQFFGPGTRLTVL.

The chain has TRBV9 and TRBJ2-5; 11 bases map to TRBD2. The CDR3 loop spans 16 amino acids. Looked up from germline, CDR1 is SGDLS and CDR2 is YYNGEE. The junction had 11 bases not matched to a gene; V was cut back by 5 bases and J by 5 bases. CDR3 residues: CASSSTSGSYGETQYF. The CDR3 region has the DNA TGTGCCAGCAGTTCAACTAGCGGGAGTTACGGGGAGACCCAGTACTTC. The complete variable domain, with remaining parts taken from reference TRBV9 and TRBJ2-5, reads DSGVTQTPKHLITATGQRVTLRCSPRSGDLSVYWYQQSLDQGLQFLIQYYNGEERAKGNILERFSAQQFPDLHSELNLSSLELGDSALYFCASSSTSGSYGETQYFGPGTRLLVL.

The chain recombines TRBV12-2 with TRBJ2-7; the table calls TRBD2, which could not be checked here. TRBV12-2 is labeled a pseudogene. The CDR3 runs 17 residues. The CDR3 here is CASRLSFRTSRPYEQYV. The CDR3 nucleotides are TGTGCAAGTCGCTTATCATTCAGGACTAGCCGCCCCTACGAGCAGTACGTC.